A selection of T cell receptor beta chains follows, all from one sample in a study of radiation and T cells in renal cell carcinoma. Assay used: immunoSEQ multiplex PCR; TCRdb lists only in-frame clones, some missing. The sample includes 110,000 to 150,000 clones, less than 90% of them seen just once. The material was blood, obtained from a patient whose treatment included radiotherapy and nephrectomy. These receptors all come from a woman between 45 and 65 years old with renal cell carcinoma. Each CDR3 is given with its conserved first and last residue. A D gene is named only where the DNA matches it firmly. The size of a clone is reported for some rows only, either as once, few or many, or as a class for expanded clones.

CDR3nt: TGTGCCAGCAGCAGCAGTGGGCGAGGGACTGAAGCTTTCTTT
CDR3aa: CASSSSGRGTEAFF
v_gene: TRBV7-9
abundance: -
d_gene: -
j_gene: TRBJ1-1

CDR3nt: TGTGCCAGCAGCCCGTACCGGTTGACTAGCACAGATACGCAGTATTTT
CDR3aa: CASSPYRLTSTDTQYF
v_gene: TRBV14
abundance: -
d_gene: -
j_gene: TRBJ2-3

CDR3nt: TGTGCCAGTAGCAAATCACTAGGTGACGAAAAACTGTTTTTT
CDR3aa: CASSKSLGDEKLFF
v_gene: TRBV19
abundance: -
d_gene: -
j_gene: TRBJ1-4

CDR3nt: TGTGCCAGCAGCTTTAGCCCCGGGCGAGAGCAGTACTTC
CDR3aa: CASSFSPGREQYF
v_gene: TRBV7-8
abundance: -
d_gene: -
j_gene: TRBJ2-7

CDR3nt: TGTGCCAGCTCGACTAGGCACAGGGGCTCCTACGAGCAGTACTTC
CDR3aa: CASSTRHRGSYEQYF
v_gene: TRBV28
abundance: -
d_gene: -
j_gene: TRBJ2-7

CDR3nt: TGCACCAGCAGCCAAGGTCCCGCTGAGCGGGGGGGCACAGATACGCAGTATTTT
CDR3aa: CTSSQGPAERGGTDTQYF
v_gene: TRBV1
abundance: -
d_gene: -
j_gene: TRBJ2-3

CDR3nt: TGTGCCAGCAGCTTAGAATCTGCAGGACGCACAGATACGCAGTATTTT
CDR3aa: CASSLESAGRTDTQYF
v_gene: TRBV11-2
abundance: -
d_gene: -
j_gene: TRBJ2-3

CDR3nt: TGTGCCAGCAGCTTACTCACTGAAGCTTTCTTT
CDR3aa: CASSLLTEAFF
v_gene: TRBV7-9
abundance: -
d_gene: -
j_gene: TRBJ1-1

CDR3nt: TGCGCCAGCAGCTTGGGGACGGATACCTACGAGCAGTACTTC
CDR3aa: CASSLGTDTYEQYF
v_gene: TRBV5-1
abundance: -
d_gene: -
j_gene: TRBJ2-7

CDR3nt: TGTGCCTGGAGACGGGGGAAAGAGGGGTCCAGCCCGTATCAGCCCCAGCATTTT
CDR3aa: CAWRRGKEGSSPYQPQHF
v_gene: TRBV30
abundance: -
d_gene: -
j_gene: TRBJ1-5

CDR3nt: TGTGCCTGGAGTGTTCTAGCGGGAGGTTACAATGAGCAGTTCTTC
CDR3aa: CAWSVLAGGYNEQFF
v_gene: TRBV30
abundance: -
d_gene: TRBD2
j_gene: TRBJ2-1

CDR3nt: TGTGCCAGCAGCTTAGGATGGGGTACAACTAATGAAAAACTGTTTTTT
CDR3aa: CASSLGWGTTNEKLFF
v_gene: TRBV7-9
abundance: -
d_gene: -
j_gene: TRBJ1-4

CDR3nt: TGTGCCACCAGGACAGCACCCACTGAAGCTTTCTTT
CDR3aa: CATRTAPTEAFF
v_gene: TRBV10-3
abundance: -
d_gene: -
j_gene: TRBJ1-1

CDR3nt: TGCAGTGCCGAAGCGCCCGAGCAGTTCTTC
CDR3aa: CSAEAPEQFF
v_gene: TRBV20-1
abundance: -
d_gene: -
j_gene: TRBJ2-1

CDR3nt: TGCGCCAGCAGTGTCCGAGAAGGGACAGGCGAAGCTTTCTTT
CDR3aa: CASSVREGTGEAFF
v_gene: TRBV10-1
abundance: -
d_gene: TRBD1
j_gene: TRBJ1-1

CDR3nt: TGTGCCAGCATCCCCCGGCCGTCCCGGGACAGAAAGGAGAGCTCTGGAAACACCATATATTTT
CDR3aa: CASIPRPSRDRKESSGNTIYF
v_gene: TRBV2
abundance: once
d_gene: TRBD1
j_gene: TRBJ1-3

CDR3nt: TGTGCCAGCCTAGACAGACTCAATCAGCCCCAGCATTTT
CDR3aa: CASLDRLNQPQHF
v_gene: TRBV6-1
abundance: -
d_gene: -
j_gene: TRBJ1-5

CDR3nt: TGTGCCAGCGGTAGCGGGAGCCTGAGGAAGACCCAGTACTTC
CDR3aa: CASGSGSLRKTQYF
v_gene: TRBV28
abundance: -
d_gene: TRBD2
j_gene: TRBJ2-5

CDR3nt: TGTGCCAGCAGTTTATCATTCTATGGCTACACCTTC
CDR3aa: CASSLSFYGYTF
v_gene: TRBV28
abundance: -
d_gene: -
j_gene: TRBJ1-2